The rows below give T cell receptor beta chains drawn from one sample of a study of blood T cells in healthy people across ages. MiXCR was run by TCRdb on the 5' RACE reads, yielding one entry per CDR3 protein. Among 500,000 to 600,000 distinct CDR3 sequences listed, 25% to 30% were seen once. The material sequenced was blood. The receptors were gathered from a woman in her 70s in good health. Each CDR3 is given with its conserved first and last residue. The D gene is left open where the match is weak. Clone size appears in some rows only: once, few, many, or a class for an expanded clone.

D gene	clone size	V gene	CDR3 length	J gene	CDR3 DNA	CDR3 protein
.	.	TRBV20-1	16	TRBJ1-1	TGCAGTGCCGCGGCAGCAGGCGCTCAGATGAACACTGAAGCTTTCTTT	CSAAAAGAQMNTEAFF
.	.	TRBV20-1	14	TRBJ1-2	TGCAGTGCCGAAGACGTCAGGGCCGACTATGGCTACACCTTC	CSAEDVRADYGYTF
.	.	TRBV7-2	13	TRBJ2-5	TGTGCCAGCAGCTCACGCGGGGGCGGGGAGCAGTACTTC	CASSSRGGGEQYF
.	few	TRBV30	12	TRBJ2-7	TGTGCCTGGGGGCGAGTTTCCTACGAGCAGTACTTC	CAWGRVSYEQYF
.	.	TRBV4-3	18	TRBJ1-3	TGCGCCAGCAGCCTATCCGTTTCTACAGGGAGCTCTGGAAACACCATATATTTT	CASSLSVSTGSSGNTIYF
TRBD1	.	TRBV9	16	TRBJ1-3	TGTGCCAGCAGCGTAGGGAGACAGGGCTCTGGAAACACCATATATTTT	CASSVGRQGSGNTIYF
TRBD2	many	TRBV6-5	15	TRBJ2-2	TGTGCCCCTCTAGCGGGGGGGCCGCGGACCGGGGAGCTGTTTTTT	CAPLAGGPRTGELFF
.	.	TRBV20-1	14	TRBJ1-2	TGCAGTGCGACCGATTCTTCGACAGGCTATGGCTACACCTTC	CSATDSSTGYGYTF
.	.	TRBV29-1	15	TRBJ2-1	TGCAGCGTTGGGACCCGACAGCTGATCTACAATGAGCAGTTCTTC	CSVGTRQLIYNEQFF
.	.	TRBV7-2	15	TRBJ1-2	TGTGCCAGCAGCCCGCAAGGACATTCCTCCTATGGCTACACCTTC	CASSPQGHSSYGYTF
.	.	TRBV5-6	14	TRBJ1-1	TGTGCCAGCAGCTCATCAGACAGGTTCGCTGAAGCTTTCTTT	CASSSSDRFAEAFF
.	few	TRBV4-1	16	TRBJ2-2	TGCGCCAGCAGCCGCGCCGGGTCCTACTCCACCGGGGAGCTGTTTTTT	CASSRAGSYSTGELFF
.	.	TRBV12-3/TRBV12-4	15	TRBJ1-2	TGTGCCAGCACCAGAAGGGCAACCTCCTGGGATGGCTACACCTTC	CASTRRATSWDGYTF
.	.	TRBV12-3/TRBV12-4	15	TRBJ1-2	TGTGCCAGCAGCTCAATCACGGGGGGCAGGGACGGCTACACCTTC	CASSSITGGRDGYTF
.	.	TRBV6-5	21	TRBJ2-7	TGTGCCAGCAGTTACCCTACAACAGGAAGATGGAGGTCCTTAAGCTCCTACGAGCAGTACTTC	CASSYPTTGRWRSLSSYEQYF
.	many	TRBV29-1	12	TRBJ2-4	TGCAGCGTTTCCCTAACCAAAAACATTCAGTACTTC	CSVSLTKNIQYF
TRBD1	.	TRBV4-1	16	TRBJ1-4	TGCGCCTGCGGCCGATACTGGGACAGTGAGAATGAAAAACTGTTTTTT	CACGRYWDSENEKLFF
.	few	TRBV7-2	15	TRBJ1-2	TGTGCCAGCAGGGTAGGACCGGCCCTTACGGGGGGCTACACCTTC	CASRVGPALTGGYTF
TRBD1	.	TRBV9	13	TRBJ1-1	TGTGCCAGCAGTGAACAAGGGGGCCCTGAAGCTTTCTTT	CASSEQGGPEAFF
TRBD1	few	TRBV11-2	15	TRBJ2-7	TGTGCCAGCAGCTTAGAAGCGACAGGGACCTACGAGCAGTACTTC	CASSLEATGTYEQYF
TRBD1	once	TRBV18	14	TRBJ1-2	TGTGCCAGCTCATCGGGACAGGGGATCTATGGCTACACCTTC	CASSSGQGIYGYTF
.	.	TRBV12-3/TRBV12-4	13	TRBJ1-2	TGTGCCAGCAGGCCGCGGGGGAGCGGAGGCTACACCTTC	CASRPRGSGGYTF
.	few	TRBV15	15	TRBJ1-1	TGTGCCACCAGCAATTTCAGGGGCTTGAACACTGAAGCTTTCTTT	CATSNFRGLNTEAFF
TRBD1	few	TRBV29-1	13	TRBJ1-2	TGCAGCGTTGAAGGGGACAGTCGGTATGGCTACACCTTC	CSVEGDSRYGYTF
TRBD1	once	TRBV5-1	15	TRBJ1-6	TGCGCCAGCAGCTTGGGGACAGGGAGTAATTCATCCCTCCACTTT	CASSLGTGSNSSLHF
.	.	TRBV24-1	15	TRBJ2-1	TGTGCCGCCAGTGACAGCAGCGGCGGTAACAATGAGCAGTTCTTC	CAASDSSGGNNEQFF
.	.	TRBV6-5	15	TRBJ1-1	TGTGCCAGCAGTTCGACAGGAGGCGGGGACACTGAAGCTTTCTTT	CASSSTGGGDTEAFF
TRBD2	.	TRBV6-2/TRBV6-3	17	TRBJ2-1	TGTGCCAGCAGTTCTCAAGGACTAGCGGGGGCCTACAATGAGCAGTTCTTC	CASSSQGLAGAYNEQFF
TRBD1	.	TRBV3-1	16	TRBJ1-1	TGTGCCAGCCGCGGGGGACAGGGTGTCTCTAGCGCTGAAGCTTTCTTT	CASRGGQGVSSAEAFF
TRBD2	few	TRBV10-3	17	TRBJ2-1	TGTGCCATCAGTAGCAACCTCATGGGACTAGGGGAGAGTGAGCAGTTCTTC	CAISSNLMGLGESEQFF
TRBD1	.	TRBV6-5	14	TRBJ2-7	TGTGCCAGCAGTTACTCCGGGACAGCCGGCGAGCAGTACTTC	CASSYSGTAGEQYF
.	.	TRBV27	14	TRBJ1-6	TGTGCCAGCCGGGCAGGGAACGTTCGTTCACCCCTCCACTTT	CASRAGNVRSPLHF
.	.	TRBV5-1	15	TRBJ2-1	TGCGCCAGCAGTCCCTGGCTTAGCTCCTACAATGAGCAGTTCTTC	CASSPWLSSYNEQFF
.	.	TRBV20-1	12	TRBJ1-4	TGCAGTGCTAGTGGGGGGAATGAAAAACTGTTTTTT	CSASGGNEKLFF
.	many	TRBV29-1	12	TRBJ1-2	TGCAGCTGGAAAGAACCCAACTATGGCTACACCTTC	CSWKEPNYGYTF
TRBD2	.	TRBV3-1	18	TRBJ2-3	TGTGCCAGCAGCCAAGGGTACAGGACTAGCGGGGTCTCAGATACGCAGTATTTT	CASSQGYRTSGVSDTQYF
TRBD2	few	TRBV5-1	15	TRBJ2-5	TGCGCCAGCAGCTTTATGACTAGCGGGCAAGAGACCCAGTACTTC	CASSFMTSGQETQYF
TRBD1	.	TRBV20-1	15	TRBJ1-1	TGCAGTGCTAGAGGACAGGGGGCGCAGGGAACTGAAGCTTTCTTT	CSARGQGAQGTEAFF
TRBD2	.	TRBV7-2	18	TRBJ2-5	TGTGCCAGCAGCTTAGCGGCGGGGGGGCTGGGATACCGAGAGACCCAGTACTTC	CASSLAAGGLGYRETQYF
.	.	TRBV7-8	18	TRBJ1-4	TGTGCCAGCAGCTTAGCGCTTATACCCAGGGCAACTAATGAAAAACTGTTTTTT	CASSLALIPRATNEKLFF
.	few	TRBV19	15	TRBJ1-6	TGTGCCAGTAGTACTGCGCTCTCCTATAATTCACCCCTCCACTTT	CASSTALSYNSPLHF
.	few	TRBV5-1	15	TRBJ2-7	TGCGCCAGCAGCTTTGACACCTCCTCCTCCTACGAGCAGTACTTC	CASSFDTSSSYEQYF
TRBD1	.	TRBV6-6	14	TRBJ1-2	TGTGCCAGCAGCCGCGTGGGACAGGGAGACGGCTACACCTTC	CASSRVGQGDGYTF
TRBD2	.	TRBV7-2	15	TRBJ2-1	TGTGCCAGCAGCTTAGCTAGCGGGAGTTTCAATGAGCAGTTCTTC	CASSLASGSFNEQFF
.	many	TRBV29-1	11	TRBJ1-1	TGCAGCGCCCAAGGGGGATCTGAAGCTTTCTTT	CSAQGGSEAFF
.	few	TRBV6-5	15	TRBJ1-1	TGTGCCAGCAGTTACTCGATCCGGGCGAACACTGAAGCTTTCTTT	CASSYSIRANTEAFF
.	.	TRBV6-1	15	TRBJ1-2	TGTGCCAGCAGTGAAGTAGGAGGGGGAAGAGGAGGCTACACCTTC	CASSEVGGGRGGYTF
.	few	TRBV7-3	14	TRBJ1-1	TGTGCCAGCAGTCCACACACAGGTGCCCCTAGTGCTTTCTTT	CASSPHTGAPSAFF
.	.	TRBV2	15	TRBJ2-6	TGTGCCAGCAGTGCGGAGGGCTCTGGGGCCAACGTCCTGACTTTC	CASSAEGSGANVLTF
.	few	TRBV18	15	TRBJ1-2	TGTGCCAGCTCCCCTTCCGAGGGGAGGTTCTATGGCTACACCTTC	CASSPSEGRFYGYTF